In its sample, the clone carrying this T cell receptor (beta chain) was seen many times. Its antigen is not known. The sample comes from a study of T cells in Graves' hyperthyroidism and ophthalmopathy. Study at large: Sampling of peripheral blood happened at initial diagnosis, prior to any treatment. Findings and caveats of the study: Blood samples included most of the expanded thyroid clonotypes exceeding 0.001. Onset of ophthalmopathy came a median 6.5 months after the model predicted it.

There were TCR beta CDR3 regions amplified from RNA transcripts. TCR CDR3 underwent first-round RT-PCR with the HTBI primer set. TCRdb recomputed calls from the multiplex PCR reads with MiXCR, one row per CDR3 protein. The sample includes over 700,000 distinct CDR3 sequences, over 35% of them seen just once. The CDR3 contains 15 residues. The V gene's germline CDR1 is MGHRA and CDR2 YSYEKL. Between the trimmed V and J ends, which lost 1 base and 1 base, there was a span of 10 bases. The chain employs TRBV4-1 and TRBJ1-1; possible D gene TRBD1, 5 bases. The material sequenced was blood. The receptor was derived from a woman aged 40 to 50 with Graves' hyperthyroidism. The CDR3, as DNA: TGCGCCAGCAGCCAAGTTCTGGGGGGGAACACTGAAGCTTTCTTT. It translates to CASSQVLGGNTEAFF.